This T cell receptor (beta chain) was recorded in a study of blood T cell repertoires in COVID-19. In the study overall: The United States, Italy and Spain were the sources of the acute and convalescent COVID-19 samples. Nucleic acid was either cDNA or gDNA, and it came from T cells, B-cell-depleted T cells, or PBMCs.

Assay: immunoSEQ multiplex PCR; the TCRdb copy retains only in-frame clones and omits some. This table has 150,000 or so clones, roughly 83% appearing once. Specimen: PBMCs or T cells enriched from blood (not recorded which). The sequence came from a woman in her sixties who had recovered from COVID-19.

The CDR3 bases are TGTGCTAGTGCCCTCGTCCTTTGGGAGGACACTGAAGCTTTCTTT. It yields the protein CASALVLWEDTEAFF. The J gene is TRBJ1-1, the V gene TRBV12-5; no definite D call. V was pared by 7 bases and J by 3 bases, with 18 bases between. This CDR3 is built from 15 residues. CDR1 and CDR2 (germline): LGHNT, FRNRAP.